This T cell receptor (beta chain) was identified in a study of cytomegalovirus exposure and HLA in healthy donors. General study points: A later analysis associated 16,000 or so TCR beta sequences with HLA alleles at a 0.05 false discovery rate. TCR association rates varied by HLA locus in a later analysis, with DRB1 highest and HLA-C lowest.

PCR used 60 Vbeta primers and 13 Jbeta primers. The repertoire was sequenced with immunoSEQ multiplex PCR; TCRdb's copy has only in-frame clones and lacks some. The sample lists roughly 150,000 clones; roughly 85% were seen once. The CDR3 is made up of 13 amino acids. Germline V CDR1 and CDR2: MNHNS, SASEGT. J gave up 4 bases and V 11 bases, and 11 bases lay outside the gene matches. This clone has just one count. Its target is not known. This sequence was found in a woman aged 25 to 39 in good health and CMV-seronegative. J is TRBJ2-7 and V is TRBV6-1; 7 bases map to TRBD1. Material: PBMCs. This CDR3 reads CAFTGQSPYEQYF. Here the CDR3 DNA reads TGTGCCTTTACGGGACAGTCACCATACGAGCAGTACTTC.